What follows are 17 T cell receptor beta chains derived from one specimen sequenced in a study of spatial heterogeneity in lung cancer. These receptors are not linked to any known antigen. The study's findings and limits: Within tumors, counts of expanded alpha and beta TCRs tracked tumor mutation counts.

Indicated time point: sample taken at primary tumor resection. One entry per CDR3 protein, called by TCRdb with MiXCR from the 5' RACE reads. This sample carries 17,000 or so distinct CDR3 sequences, approximately 6.3% of them seen once, and the ten largest clones take 6.8%. This material consisted of lung tumor tissue, taken at surgery. The receptors come from a male donor with early-stage non-small cell lung cancer.

This chain joins TRBV6-4 and TRBJ2-1; D gene ambiguous. Germline values: CDR1 MRHNA, CDR2 SNTAGT. This CDR3 region has 13 residues. V lost 4 bases and J lost 5, with 9 bases in between. CDR3 region: CASSGGRDNEQFF. In nucleotides, the CDR3 is TGTGCCAGCAGTGGGGGTCGGGACAATGAGCAGTTCTTC.

This clonotype was counted between two and nine times. The chain combines TRBV5-1 with TRBJ1-1, with 8 bases identical to TRBD1. Germline V gene sequence: CDR1 SGHRS, CDR2 YFSETQ. The CDR3 is 13 amino acids. Unmatched junction bases numbered 4, after V lost 4 bases and J lost 5 bases. For the CDR3, the DNA is TGCGCCAGCAGCGGAACAGGGGGGACTGAAGCTTTCTTT. It yields the protein CASSGTGGTEAFF.

By sample share, this clonotype is medium-sized (0.01 to 0.1%). The V gene is TRBV29-1, the J gene TRBJ2-7, with 8 nucleotides matching TRBD1. V lost 7 bases and J lost 2; bases outside the gene matches: 7. The CDR3 is made up of 13 amino acids. The V gene's germline CDR1 is SQVTM and CDR2 ANQGSEA. The CDR3 DNA sequence: TGCAGCGCTACCGGGACAGGCACCTACGAGCAGTACTTC. Its protein is CSATGTGTYEQYF.

In its sample, this clonotype was seen many times. The chain has TRBV5-1 and TRBJ2-5, with D tentatively TRBD2 (6 bases). Germline values: CDR1 SGHRS, CDR2 YFSETQ. The CDR3 loop spans 16 amino acids. V was shortened by 4 bases and J by 0 bases, with 16 bases between the two germline ends. The DNA for the CDR3 is TGCGCCAGCAGCCCTCGGGACTCCTGGTACCAAGAGACCCAGTACTTC. Translated, it gives CASSPRDSWYQETQYF.

This clonotype was seen at least ten times. The CDR3 nucleotides read TGTGCCTGGAGTATTACGGAGGGTAGTACTGAAGCTTTCTTT. Protein product: CAWSITEGSTEAFF. The rearrangement links TRBV30 to TRBJ1-1, with D unresolved. Germline V CDR1 and CDR2: GTSNPN, SVGIG (reference sequence). V was pared by 2 bases and J by 5 bases, with 15 bases between. The CDR3 consists of 14 residues.

This clonotype is labeled as medium-sized. The chain recombines TRBV20-1 with TRBJ2-7, with D maybe TRBD2 (5 bases). There are 16 residues in the CDR3. Trimming removed 0 bases at V and 5 bases at J, with 20 bases between. Germline CDR1 reads DFQATT; CDR2 reads SNEGSKA (reference sequence). CDR3 DNA: TGCAGTGCTAGAGACGTGGGCGGGCCTCCCCGTAACGAGCAGTACTTC. Translated, it gives CSARDVGGPPRNEQYF.

The chain combines TRBV12-3 or TRBV12-4 with TRBJ2-7; D may be TRBD1 (6 bases). The V end lost 4 bases, the J end lost 3 bases, and 13 bases lay between the germline ends. The CDR3 is made up of 14 amino acids. CDR3 sequence: CASSSGTLIYEQYF. The CDR3 nucleotides are TGTGCCAGCAGTTCTGGGACACTCATCTACGAGCAGTACTTC.

This clonotype has at least ten counts. V is TRBV7-2 and J is TRBJ1-2, with D unclear. CDR1 is SGHTA, CDR2 FQGNSA, per germline. The CDR3 is 14 residues long. Trimming cost V 5 bases and J 4 bases, with 14 bases left between them. Here the CDR3 DNA reads TGTGCCAGCAGCCACTCGAACAACGGCTATGGCTACACCTTC. Translating gives CASSHSNNGYGYTF.

This clonotype was found many times. This chain links TRBV9 with TRBJ2-6; 9 nucleotides line up with TRBD1. The J segment lost 2 bases and the V segment lost 5 bases, leaving 11 bases of the junction unmatched. This CDR3 has 18 amino acids. Germline V lookup: CDR1 SGDLS, CDR2 YYNGEE. The CDR3 sequence is CASSPFLTGGAGANVLTF. Here the CDR3 DNA reads TGTGCCAGCAGTCCATTTCTTACAGGGGGCGCTGGGGCCAACGTCCTGACTTTC.

This clonotype was detected many times. The V gene is TRBV29-1, the J gene TRBJ2-7, with unresolved D. V shed 0 bases and J shed 6 bases, with 12 bases lying between them. The germline V gene encodes CDR1 SQVTM and CDR2 ANQGSEA. The CDR3 contains 13 residues. The chain's CDR3 is CSVEDRTGPEQYF. DNA for the CDR3: TGCAGCGTTGAAGATCGAACGGGTCCCGAGCAGTACTTC.

By sample fraction, this clonotype is medium-sized. The chain joins TRBV6-1 to TRBJ1-3; D remains ambiguous. The germline V and J ends were trimmed by 6 bases and 0 bases, with 12 bases remaining between them. This CDR3 is built from 15 residues. The germline CDR1 and CDR2 sequences are MNHNS and SASEGT. CDR3 bases: TGTGCCAGCAGCCCCGTCCGGTTCTCTGGAAACACCATATATTTT. This codes for CASSPVRFSGNTIYF.

The J gene is TRBJ2-2, the V gene TRBV12-3 or TRBV12-4, with D unresolved. The CDR3 extends over 14 amino acids. Between the trimmed V and J ends, which lost 1 base and 4 bases, there was a span of 7 bases. This CDR3 reads CASSLGLFTGELFF. Written as DNA, the CDR3 is TGTGCCAGCAGTTTAGGGCTGTTCACCGGGGAGCTGTTTTTT.

This clonotype has a handful of counts. The chain recombines TRBV30 with TRBJ2-7; either TRBD1 or TRBD2 may fit D (5 bases each). V lost 3 bases and J lost 6, with 18 bases in between. From germline, CDR1 is GTSNPN and CDR2 SVGIG (reference sequence). The CDR3 is made up of 14 amino acids. This chain's CDR3 is CAWRLRQGAGEQYF. CDR3 in DNA: TGTGCCTGGAGGCTGCGGCAGGGAGCAGGCGAGCAGTACTTC. The variable domain in full, with the rest retrieved from reference TRBV30 and TRBJ2-7, is SQTIHQWPATLVQPVGSPLSLECTVEGTSNPNLYWYRQAAGRGLQLLFYSVGIGQISSEVPQNLSASRPQDRQFILSSKKLLLSDSGFYLCAWRLRQGAGEQYFGPGTRLTVT.

This clonotype was picked up many times. V gene TRBV29-1 combines with J gene TRBJ1-1; 8 bases are a match to TRBD1. This CDR3 has 13 residues. Losses at the gene ends were 7 bases for V and 5 bases for J; bases not matched to a gene: 9. CDR1 and CDR2 (germline): SQVTM, ANQGSEA. The CDR3 sequence is CSAVTGGGTEAFF. CDR3 bases: TGCAGCGCTGTTACAGGGGGGGGAACTGAAGCTTTCTTT.

Ten or more counts support this clonotype. The V and J genes are TRBV7-6 and TRBJ2-2; D remains ambiguous. This CDR3 spans 15 amino acids. The germline CDR1 and CDR2 sequences are SGHVS and FNYEAQ. V gave up 5 bases and J gave up 1 base, with 11 bases separating them. The CDR3 spells CASSPRTKNTGELFF. The CDR3 DNA sequence: TGTGCCAGCAGCCCGAGAACTAAGAACACCGGGGAGCTGTTTTTT.

J is TRBJ2-7 and V is TRBV27; no definite D call. CDR1 is MNHEY and CDR2 is SMNVEV in the germline V gene (reference sequence). The CDR3 length is 15 residues. The V end lost 8 bases, the J end lost 0 bases, and 17 bases lay between the germline ends. The CDR3 nucleotides are TGTGCCAGCCTCACCTGGAAGGATAGCTCCTACGAGCAGTACTTC. Translation: CASLTWKDSSYEQYF.

At least ten counts were recorded for this clonotype. The gene calls are TRBV7-6 and TRBJ2-5; 10 positions agree with TRBD2. Germline CDR1 reads SGHVS; CDR2 reads FNYEAQ. This CDR3 is built from 17 residues. V gave up 6 bases and J gave up 2 bases; unmatched junction bases: 12. CDR3 sequence: CASRFGGASGGQETQYF. CDR3 sequence (DNA): TGTGCCAGCAGATTCGGAGGGGCTAGCGGGGGTCAAGAGACCCAGTACTTC.